The 28 T cell receptor beta chains listed next were all sequenced from one sample in a study of molecular identifiers for immune sequencing clone quantification. TCRdb itself ran the PCR reads through MiXCR, one entry per CDR3 protein. The repertoire includes about 640,000 distinct CDR3 sequences, just under 20% of them detected once, and 0.85% sits in the top ten. The sample comprised naive CD8+ T cells from blood, with Jurkat cell RNA spiked in. Subset reported: FACS-sorted CD8+CD4-CCR7+CD45RA+ naive T cells. The receptors were gathered from a human donor in good health. Some libraries in this study had Jurkat cell RNA spiked in.

The rearrangement links TRBV27 to TRBJ2-2; D remains ambiguous. V was cut by 6 bases and J by 5 bases, with 7 bases left in between. The germline V gene encodes CDR1 MNHEY and CDR2 SMNVEV (reference sequence). The CDR3 totals 12 residues. The CDR3: CASREYTGELFF. CDR3 DNA sequence: TGTGCCAGCAGGGAATATACCGGGGAGCTGTTTTTT.

This clonotype was seen at least ten times. The V and J genes are TRBV29-1 and TRBJ2-2; perhaps D is TRBD1 or TRBD2 (6 bases each). The V gene lost 3 bases and the J gene lost 6 bases, with 8 bases spanning the gap. The germline gives CDR1 SQVTM, CDR2 ANQGSEA. The CDR3 is 12 amino acids. CDR3 coding DNA: TGCAGCGTTGAGGGGGGCGCCGGGGAGCTGTTTTTT. Amino acid sequence: CSVEGGAGELFF.

This clonotype was observed at least ten times. The chain is built from TRBV12-3 or TRBV12-4 and TRBJ1-1; no clear D gene. Trimming left V 2 bases short and J 5 bases short, with 15 bases between. The CDR3 is 15 amino acids. Here the CDR3 DNA reads TGTGCCAGCAGTTTAAGTGGTCCGAAGGTGACTGAAGCTTTCTTT. Amino acids: CASSLSGPKVTEAFF.

This clonotype occurred many times. The V gene is TRBV10-2, the J gene TRBJ2-6, with D maybe TRBD1 (6 bases). The CDR3 sequence is 17 residues long. The V gene lost 8 bases and the J gene lost 0 bases, with 17 bases spanning the gap. CDR1 and CDR2 from the germline V gene are WSHSY and SAAADI. CDR3: CASAETGSSSGANVLTF. CDR3 nucleotide sequence: TGCGCCAGCGCAGAGACAGGCTCGAGCTCTGGGGCCAACGTCCTGACTTTC.

This clonotype has just a few counts. The rearrangement links TRBV20-1 to TRBJ2-3; D unresolved. Trimming left V 6 bases short and J 0 bases short, with 10 bases between. This CDR3 is 13 amino acids long. Germline CDR1 reads DFQATT; CDR2 reads SNEGSKA (reference sequence). This CDR3 is CSATQSSTDTQYF. Here the CDR3 DNA reads TGCAGTGCGACACAATCTAGCACAGATACGCAGTATTTT.

This clonotype has a count of ten or more. This chain links TRBV20-1 with TRBJ2-7; 10 bases match TRBD2. The CDR3 covers 14 residues. With V trimmed by 0 bases and J by 2 bases, 1 base remained unmatched. Germline V lookup: CDR1 DFQATT, CDR2 SNEGSKA (reference sequence). The CDR3 loop is CSARELAGAYEQYF. CDR3 DNA sequence: TGCAGTGCTAGAGAGCTAGCGGGGGCCTACGAGCAGTACTTC.

The rearrangement uses TRBV4-1 and TRBJ1-4; D might be TRBD1 (5 bases). Trimming took off 3 bases at V and 2 bases at J, with 13 bases between the two ends. This CDR3 has 16 residues. The germline V gene has CDR1 MGHRA and CDR2 YSYEKL. The CDR3 region has the DNA TGCGCCAGCAGCCAGGAGACAGCCCTGACTAATGAAAAACTGTTTTTT. Translating gives CASSQETALTNEKLFF.

At least ten counts were recorded for this clonotype. The rearrangement joins TRBV20-1 to TRBJ2-7; TRBD1 might be the D (6 bases). Germline CDR1 DFQATT, CDR2 SNEGSKA (reference sequence). The CDR3 loop spans 14 amino acids. Trimming left V 0 bases short and J 4 bases short, with 13 bases between. The CDR3 region has the DNA TGCAGTGCTAGAGACACAGGGCGGGTGTACGAGCAGTACTTC. Encoded protein: CSARDTGRVYEQYF.

As for this clonotype: One base away lies a much larger clone, so this may be a sequencing read error. The chain combines TRBV30 with TRBJ1-1, with 7 bases aligning to TRBD1. J lost 8 bases, V lost 5 bases, and 11 bases had no gene match. Germline V CDR1 and CDR2: GTSNPN, SVGIG (reference sequence). The CDR3 spans 13 residues. The CDR3 is CAWGATGAGEAFF. As DNA, the CDR3 is TGTGCCTGGGGGGCCACAGGGGCGGGCGAAGCTTTCTTT.

This rearrangement joins TRBV7-9 to TRBJ2-1; 8 bases line up with TRBD1. With V trimmed by 5 bases and J by 5 bases, 5 bases remained unmatched. Germline CDR1 and CDR2: SEHNR and FQNEAQ (reference sequence). This CDR3 has 14 amino acids. The CDR3 loop is CASSLQTGDNEQFF. The CDR3, as DNA: TGTGCCAGCAGCCTGCAGACAGGGGACAATGAGCAGTTCTTC.

The V gene is TRBV7-9, the J gene TRBJ1-1; 8 bases are a match to TRBD1. The CDR3 is 15 amino acids. Germline-derived CDR1 and CDR2 are SEHNR and FQNEAQ (reference sequence). Germline trimming cut 7 bases from V and 3 bases from J; bases unmatched to any gene: 10. The CDR3 loop reads CASTGQGACDTEAFF. In DNA, the CDR3 is TGTGCCAGCACCGGCCAGGGGGCGTGTGACACTGAAGCTTTCTTT.

Regarding this clonotype: A much larger clone differs by one base, so this may be a read error. The genes are TRBV27 and TRBJ2-5; no clear D. This CDR3 has 15 residues. Per the germline V gene, CDR1 is MNHEY and CDR2 is SMNVEV (reference sequence). The CDR3: CVSSSDPQGVETQYF. The DNA of the CDR3 is TGTGTCAGCAGTTCTGACCCACAAGGTGTAGAGACCCAGTACTTC.

There are many counts of this clonotype. The CDR3 reads CASSYDGGPTPLHF. In DNA form, the CDR3 reads TGTGCCAGCAGTTACGATGGGGGACCGACACCCCTCCACTTT. V and J are TRBV6-5 and TRBJ1-6; D is possibly TRBD1 (5 bases). From germline, CDR1 is MNHEY and CDR2 SVGAGI. The CDR3 has 14 residues. V dropped 2 bases and J dropped 11 bases, with 13 bases sitting between them.

The rearrangement joins TRBV5-1 to TRBJ2-2; D gene uncertain. This CDR3 region has 13 residues. Trimming stripped 7 bases from V and 6 bases from J, with 13 bases between. Per the germline V gene, CDR1 is SGHRS and CDR2 is YFSETQ. The CDR3, as DNA: TGCGCCAGCGTTTTAGGCCGCTCCGGGGAGCTGTTTTTT. This translates into CASVLGRSGELFF.

With regard to this clonotype: A much bigger clone sits one base away, suggesting this may be a read error. In this CDR3 the conserved last residue, phenylalanine or tryptophan, is missing, so a read error is likely. The chain recombines TRBV7-9 with TRBJ2-1, with D hard to call. CDR1 is SEHNR and CDR2 is FQNEAQ in the germline V gene (reference sequence). V gave up 7 bases and J gave up 6 bases, with 13 bases separating them. The CDR3 totals 13 residues. The CDR3 sequence: CASTSASFNEQFL. CDR3 nucleotide sequence: TGTGCCAGCACCTCGGCCTCTTTCAATGAGCAGTTCCTC.

This clonotype was counted many times. The V gene is TRBV10-3, the J gene TRBJ2-3; D is perhaps TRBD2 (6 bases). Germline CDR1 reads ENHRY; CDR2 reads SYGVKD. Trimming removed 11 bases from V and 0 bases from J, with 18 bases in between. CDR3 length: 15 amino acids. The CDR3 reads CAVKEGLQSTDTQYF. The CDR3 DNA follows: TGTGCCGTTAAAGAGGGACTCCAGAGCACAGATACGCAGTATTTT.

This clonotype came up a few times. This rearrangement joins TRBV12-3 or TRBV12-4 to TRBJ2-1; no firm D call. The length of the CDR3 is 13 residues. The V and J ends lost 4 bases and 6 bases respectively, with 10 bases between them. Written as DNA, the CDR3 is TGTGCCAGCAGTTCGATAAGACTCAATGAGCAGTTCTTC. Translation gives CASSSIRLNEQFF.

This chain joins TRBV20-1 and TRBJ2-5; D not certain. Trimming took off 1 base at V and 5 bases at J, with 8 bases between the two ends. The CDR3 is 12 amino acids. Germline V gene lookup returns CDR1 DFQATT and CDR2 SNEGSKA (reference sequence). Here the CDR3 DNA reads TGCAGTGCTAGAGGCCCGGCGGAGACCCAGTACTTC. Encoded protein: CSARGPAETQYF.

This clonotype appeared many times. The germline gene is not matched at one end of the junction; a read error may be the cause. This rearrangement joins TRBV7-7 to TRBJ2-5; D unclear. The CDR3 consists of 14 residues. The germline gives CDR1 SSHAT, CDR2 FNYEAQ (reference sequence). This CDR3 reads CASSLFGYQETQYF. The CDR3 nucleotides read TGTGCTAGCAGCTTATTTGGATACCAAGAGACCCAGTACTTC.

This clonotype has ten or more counts. This rearrangement joins TRBV12-3 or TRBV12-4 to TRBJ2-3; D unclear. CDR3 length: 12 residues. Trimming shortened V by 5 bases and J by 6 bases, and 9 bases separated the two germline ends. CDR3 DNA: TGTGCCAGCAGTCCACCATATGATACGCAGTATTTT. Amino acid sequence: CASSPPYDTQYF.

CDR3 nucleotides: TGTGCCAGCAGCGGGGGGGCGGAGTCCTACAATGAGCAGTTCTTC. It is translated as CASSGGAESYNEQFF. The chain couples TRBV11-2 to TRBJ2-1, with a possible D match to TRBD2 (7 bases). The germline CDR1 and CDR2 sequences are SGHAT and FQNNGV. The CDR3 has 15 residues. The V end was cut by 5 bases, the J end by 1 base, with 12 bases between.

The chain links TRBV2 to TRBJ1-6, with D hard to call. The CDR3 totals 14 residues. Looked up from germline, CDR1 is SNHLY and CDR2 is FYNNEI. V lost 5 bases, J lost 0 bases, and 5 bases lay in between. The CDR3 loop is CASSSSSYNSPLHF. The CDR3 nucleotides are TGTGCCAGCAGTTCAAGCTCCTATAATTCACCCCTCCACTTT. Filled out from reference TRBV2 and TRBJ1-6, the complete variable domain reads EPEVTQTPSHQVTQMGQEVILRCVPISNHLYFYWYRQILGQKVEFLVSFYNNEISEKSEIFDDQFSVERPDGSNFTLKIRSTKLEDSAMYFCASSSSSYNSPLHFGNGTRLTVT.

As regards this clonotype: It may be a read error: a sequence one base away is much more abundant. This chain links TRBV20-1 with TRBJ2-7, with TRBD2 identical over 8 bases. Germline values: CDR1 DFQATT, CDR2 SNEGSKA (reference sequence). This CDR3 has 16 amino acids. V shed 5 bases, J shed 0 bases, and the junction held 12 bases outside the gene matches. This CDR3 reads CSAVEASGSYSYEQYF. The CDR3 DNA sequence: TGCAGTGCTGTGGAGGCTAGCGGGTCTTACTCCTACGAGCAGTACTTC.

This clonotype was detected many times. J is TRBJ2-7 and V is TRBV30; tentatively, D is TRBD2 (6 bases). This CDR3 comprises 14 residues. V lost 2 bases to trimming and J lost 5 bases, with 16 bases between them. Germline V gene sequence: CDR1 GTSNPN, CDR2 SVGIG (reference sequence). The DNA for the CDR3 is TGTGCCTGGAGTACCGGCGGGTGGGGGGACGAGCAGTACTTC. As protein: CAWSTGGWGDEQYF.

The rearrangement uses TRBV4-3 and TRBJ1-4, with 7 bases identical to TRBD1. The CDR3 consists of 13 residues. Germline CDR1 is LGHNA and CDR2 is YSLEER. V shed 5 bases, J shed 7 bases, and the junction held 4 bases outside the gene matches. The CDR3 coding sequence is TGCGCCAGCAGCGGATACAGGGGTGAAAAACTGTTTTTT. As protein: CASSGYRGEKLFF.

V and J are TRBV12-3 or TRBV12-4 and TRBJ2-3; 12 bases match TRBD2. V lost 4 bases, J lost 2 bases, and 7 bases stayed unmatched. The CDR3 extends over 17 amino acids. The CDR3 DNA is TGTGCCAGCAGTTCCGGACTAGCGGGGCCCTACACAGATACGCAGTATTTT. Amino acid sequence: CASSSGLAGPYTDTQYF.

Of note for this clonotype: A much larger clone lies a single base off, so this may be a read error. The V gene is TRBV27, the J gene TRBJ2-7, with 9 bases identical to TRBD2. CDR1 and CDR2 from the germline V gene are MNHEY and SMNVEV (reference sequence). The CDR3 has 12 residues. CDR3 protein: CAGRAGGVEQYF. CDR3 sequence (DNA): TGTGCCGGCAGGGCGGGAGGGGTCGAGCAGTACTTC.

A word on this clonotype: A much bigger clone sits one base away, suggesting this may be a read error. J is TRBJ1-1 and V is TRBV30; D ambiguous. The germline gives CDR1 GTSNPN, CDR2 SVGIG (reference sequence). The CDR3 consists of 14 residues. Trimming removed 5 bases from V and 1 base from J, with 14 bases in between. CDR3 bases: TGTGCCTGGGAAGAGTGCGGACCGAACACTGAAGCTTTCTTT. As protein: CAWEECGPNTEAFF.